The sequence of this TCR beta chain was determined in a study of blood T cell repertoires in COVID-19. Study context: In each case, the material was cDNA or gDNA derived from T cells, B-cell-depleted T cells, or PBMCs.

Only in-frame clones appear in the TCRdb table, and some are missing; sequencing was by immunoSEQ multiplex PCR. The data hold 250,000 to 300,000 clones, with about 86% observed a single time. Trimming removed 5 bases from V and 1 base from J; junction bases left unmatched: 0. From germline, CDR1 is MNHEY and CDR2 SVGAGI. The CDR3 spans 14 residues. This sequence joins TRBV6-5 and TRBJ2-4; 9 bases match TRBD2. The sequence was obtained from a man in his fifties or sixties who had recovered from COVID-19. Material for sequencing was PBMCs or T cells enriched from blood (not recorded which). This CDR3 reads CASSSGGAKNIQYF. DNA of the CDR3: TGTGCCAGCAGTAGCGGGGGGGCCAAAAACATTCAGTACTTC.